A selection of T cell receptor beta chains follows, all from one sample in a study of blood T cell repertoires in COVID-19. Profiling relied on immunoSEQ multiplex PCR, and the TCRdb table lists in-frame clones only, not all of them. Of approximately 74,000 clones in the sample, roughly three quarters are singletons; the top ten hold about 15%. Source material: peripheral blood. These receptors originate from a man between 60 and 70 years old with acute or convalescent COVID-19. CDR3s leave out the opening cysteine and the closing phenylalanine or tryptophan.

j_gene: TRBJ2-5
v_gene: TRBV5-6
CDR3aa: ASSLALRGLETQY

j_gene: TRBJ1-2
v_gene: TRBV7-2
CDR3aa: ASSLNSAGNFYGYT

j_gene: TRBJ2-3
v_gene: TRBV5-1
CDR3aa: ASSPNRDRATDTQY

j_gene: TRBJ2-1
v_gene: TRBV5-1
CDR3aa: ASSQPGLAGAYNEQF

j_gene: TRBJ1-2
v_gene: TRBV6-4
CDR3aa: ASSEGGSYGYT

j_gene: TRBJ2-2
v_gene: TRBV11-1
CDR3aa: ASSPRTGAATGELF

j_gene: TRBJ2-5
v_gene: TRBV5-6
CDR3aa: ASRRLAGASETQY

j_gene: TRBJ1-2
v_gene: TRBV19
CDR3aa: ASSTRQADGYT

j_gene: TRBJ2-1
v_gene: TRBV5-1
CDR3aa: ASSRTSGANNEQF

j_gene: TRBJ2-3
v_gene: TRBV6-1
CDR3aa: ASSEYGGQGKNTQY

j_gene: TRBJ1-5
v_gene: TRBV6-2/TRBV6-3
CDR3aa: ASSAPTASQPQH

j_gene: TRBJ2-1
v_gene: TRBV19
CDR3aa: ASMGQGASSEQF

j_gene: TRBJ1-1
v_gene: TRBV30
CDR3aa: AWKQGPNTEAF

j_gene: TRBJ1-6
v_gene: TRBV11-2
CDR3aa: ASSLDRDRALGSPLH

j_gene: TRBJ1-4
v_gene: TRBV24-1
CDR3aa: ATSDLPDGGNEKLF